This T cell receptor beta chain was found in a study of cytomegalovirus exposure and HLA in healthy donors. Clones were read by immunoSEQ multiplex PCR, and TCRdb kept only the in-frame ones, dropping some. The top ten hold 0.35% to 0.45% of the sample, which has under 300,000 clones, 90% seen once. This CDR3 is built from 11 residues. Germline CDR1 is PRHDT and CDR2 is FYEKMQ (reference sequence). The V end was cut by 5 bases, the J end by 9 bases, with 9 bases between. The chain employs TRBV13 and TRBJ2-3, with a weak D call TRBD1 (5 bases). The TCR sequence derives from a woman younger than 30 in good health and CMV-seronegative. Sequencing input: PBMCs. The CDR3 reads CASSTGRTQYF. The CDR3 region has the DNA TGTGCCAGCAGCACAGGAAGAACGCAGTATTTT.